These 32 T cell receptor beta chains were all obtained from the same sample, sequenced in a study of blood T cell repertoires in COVID-19. Assay used: immunoSEQ multiplex PCR; TCRdb lists only in-frame clones, some missing. Counted here are some 350,000 clones, approximately 87% occurring once; the ten biggest clones make up around 6%. Material for sequencing was peripheral blood. The origin of the receptors is a woman in her 50s with COVID-19, enrolled during active disease.

V gene TRBV5-4 combines with J gene TRBJ2-7; the D gene is possibly TRBD2 (6 bases). The CDR3 runs 15 residues. Germline V gene lookup returns CDR1 SGHNT and CDR2 YYREEE (reference sequence). V was trimmed by 0 bases and J by 6 bases, leaving 16 bases between them. The CDR3 sequence is CASSLVIGSSLEQYF. The CDR3, as DNA: TGTGCCAGCAGCTTGGTTATCGGGAGCTCTCTCGAGCAGTACTTC.

Of note for this clone: The germline gene is not matched at one end of the junction; a read error may be the cause. The CDR3, as DNA: TGTGCCAGCTGGGGACTAGCGGGAGGGTCCTACAATGAGCAGCTCTTC. Translation gives CASWGLAGGSYNEQLF. This chain connects TRBV27 to TRBJ2-1; 16 bases are shared with TRBD2. CDR1 and CDR2 (germline): MNHEY, SMNVEV (reference sequence). The length of the CDR3 is 16 residues.

The genes are TRBV18 and TRBJ2-5, with 7 bases lining up with TRBD2. The CDR3 runs 16 residues. Germline-derived CDR1 and CDR2 are KGHSH and LQKENI. V trimming: 2 bases; J trimming: 1 base; junction bases outside the gene matches: 7. The CDR3 reads CASSPFLAEGQETQYF. The CDR3, as DNA: TGTGCCAGCTCACCATTCCTAGCGGAGGGCCAAGAGACCCAGTACTTC.

The V and J genes are TRBV27 and TRBJ1-2, with 11 bases aligning to TRBD1. Germline V lookup: CDR1 MNHEY, CDR2 SMNVEV (reference sequence). CDR3 length: 16 residues. The V gene end was trimmed by 7 bases and the J gene end by 4 bases; junction bases not matched to a gene: 11. In DNA, the CDR3 is TGTGCCAGCACCTCCCCCCGGGACAGGGGGTCCTATGGCTACACCTTC. This translates into CASTSPRDRGSYGYTF.

This clone was seen a single time. V and J are TRBV7-9 and TRBJ1-6, with D perhaps matching TRBD1 (5 bases). This CDR3 spans 19 amino acids. Germline-derived CDR1 and CDR2 are SEHNR and FQNEAQ (reference sequence). The V and J ends lost 5 bases and 6 bases respectively, with 26 bases between them. The CDR3, as DNA: TGTGCCAGCAGCACCCGGGACGGCAATCGGGAGGAGGGTAATTCACCCCTCCACTTT. It encodes CASSTRDGNREEGNSPLHF.

This clone has just one count. V usage is TRBV18 and J usage is TRBJ1-1; D is ambiguous. CDR1 is KGHSH, CDR2 LQKENI, per germline. V lost 2 bases to trimming and J lost 7 bases, with 11 bases between them. The CDR3 extends over 13 amino acids. CDR3 sequence (DNA): TGTGCCAGCTCACCATCTTTTCAGCGTGAAGCTTTCTTT. Encoded protein: CASSPSFQREAFF.

The chain uses TRBV19 and TRBJ1-3; D possibly corresponds to TRBD1 (5 bases). Deletions cut 5 bases from V and 2 bases from J, with 13 bases between. The CDR3 consists of 15 residues. The germline V gene has CDR1 LNHDA and CDR2 SQIVND (reference sequence). CDR3 residues: CASSLGLRAGNTIYF. The CDR3 nucleotides are TGTGCCAGTAGTTTGGGACTTAGGGCTGGAAACACCATATATTTT.

This sequence joins TRBV27 and TRBJ2-7, with TRBD1 identical over 9 bases. With 4 bases clipped from V and 7 bases from J, the junction kept 8 bases outside the gene matches. The germline gives CDR1 MNHEY, CDR2 SMNVEV (reference sequence). The CDR3 contains 14 residues. The CDR3 here is CASSWGTGQGEQYF. The CDR3 DNA follows: TGTGCCAGCAGTTGGGGAACGGGACAGGGTGAGCAGTACTTC.

Turning to this clone: The same CDR3 arises from other DNA sequences in this sample as well. J is TRBJ1-1 and V is TRBV29-1; TRBD1 is a possible D gene (5 bases). The V end was cut by 5 bases, the J end by 7 bases, with 8 bases between. The CDR3 sequence is 10 residues long. The V gene's germline CDR1 is SQVTM and CDR2 ANQGSEA. The CDR3: CSVTTVEAFF. The CDR3 bases are TGCAGCGTTACGACAGTTGAAGCTTTCTTT.

In DNA form, the CDR3 reads TGTGCCAGCAGCTCCTTCTTCTTGGGACAGGACACTGAAGCTTTCTTT. Translating gives CASSSFFLGQDTEAFF. V is TRBV11-3 and J is TRBJ1-1; 8 bases line up with TRBD1. The CDR3 is made up of 16 amino acids. Per the germline V gene, CDR1 is SGHNT and CDR2 is YENEEA. The J segment lost 3 bases and the V segment lost 4 bases, leaving 10 bases of the junction unmatched.

This clone was seen just once. The genes are TRBV5-1 and TRBJ1-6; D gene unclear. Trimming took 0 bases from V and 5 from J, leaving 9 bases between them. This CDR3 is built from 15 residues. Germline CDR1 and CDR2: SGHRS and YFSETQ. The CDR3 nucleotides read TGCGCCAGCAGCTTGGTGGCGGGAAATAATTCACCCCTCCACTTT. Translating gives CASSLVAGNNSPLHF.

The chain recombines TRBV7-8 with TRBJ1-1, with no clear D. CDR3 length equals 15 residues. Germline loops: CDR1 SGHVS, CDR2 FQNEAQ. With 5 bases removed from V and 4 bases from J, the gap between germline ends came to 17 bases. DNA of the CDR3: TGTGCCAGCAGCGCGTTACTCCCTGAGGGCACTGAAGCTTTCTTT. Translating it yields CASSALLPEGTEAFF.

In this sample, this clone turned up a few times. The V gene is TRBV9, the J gene TRBJ2-1; 8 positions match TRBD1. Germline CDR1 and CDR2: SGDLS and YYNGEE. With V trimmed by 0 bases and J by 2 bases, 10 bases remained unmatched. This CDR3 contains 18 residues. CDR3 sequence (DNA): TGTGCCAGCAGCGTAGGATCTTCAGGGGGACAGGCCTACAATGAGCAGTTCTTC. Amino acids: CASSVGSSGGQAYNEQFF. Full variable domain (missing parts from reference TRBV9 and TRBJ2-1): DSGVTQTPKHLITATGQRVTLRCSPRSGDLSVYWYQQSLDQGLQFLIQYYNGEERAKGNILERFSAQQFPDLHSELNLSSLELGDSALYFCASSVGSSGGQAYNEQFFGPGTRLTVL.

V usage is TRBV3-1 (or the pseudogene TRBV3-2) and J usage is TRBJ1-1; D perhaps matches TRBD1 (5 bases). Trimming left V 4 bases short and J 1 base short, with 10 bases between. The CDR3 totals 14 residues. The germline V gene encodes CDR1 LGHDT and CDR2 YNNKEL (reference sequence). This CDR3 reads CASSRTYRNTEAFF. The CDR3 DNA follows: TGTGCCAGCAGCCGGACATATAGGAACACTGAAGCTTTCTTT.

The J gene is TRBJ2-7, the V gene TRBV3-1 (or the pseudogene TRBV3-2), with 8 bases matching TRBD1. The germline gives CDR1 LGHDT, CDR2 YNNKEL (reference sequence). The length of the CDR3 is 13 residues. The trim removed 5 bases at V and 7 bases at J, leaving 7 bases unmatched. Here the CDR3 DNA reads TGTGCCAGCAGCGACAGGGGCCTGGGGGAGCAGTACTTC. This translates into CASSDRGLGEQYF.

This rearrangement joins TRBV5-1 to TRBJ1-3; D remains unclear. CDR1 and CDR2 (germline): SGHRS, YFSETQ. The germline V and J ends were trimmed by 4 bases and 0 bases, with 8 bases remaining between them. The CDR3 contains 14 residues. CDR3 DNA sequence: TGCGCCAGCAGCAGTGCGGCCTCTGGAAACACCATATATTTT. Protein: CASSSAASGNTIYF.

This chain uses TRBV19 with TRBJ1-5; D not resolved. The CDR3 length is 15 residues. CDR1 and CDR2 (germline): LNHDA, SQIVND (reference sequence). V was trimmed by 3 bases and J by 3 bases, leaving 12 bases between them. The CDR3 region has the DNA TGTGCCAGTAGTATTTCGGGAGGGTACAATCAGCCCCAGCATTTT. Translating it yields CASSISGGYNQPQHF.

The chain uses TRBV10-3 and TRBJ1-2, with D hard to call. CDR1 is ENHRY, CDR2 SYGVKD, per germline. V was shortened by 3 bases and J by 3 bases, with 17 bases between the two germline ends. The CDR3 is made up of 16 amino acids. CDR3 protein: CAISDVMAESDYGYTF. The DNA of the CDR3 is TGTGCCATCAGTGATGTTATGGCGGAGTCAGACTATGGCTACACCTTC.

This chain joins TRBV5-6 and TRBJ2-7; D ambiguous. V shed 3 bases and J shed 3 bases, with 16 bases lying between them. In germline, CDR1 is SGHDT, CDR2 YYEEEE. This CDR3 contains 15 residues. This CDR3 reads CASSSDSGLGYEQYF. As DNA, the CDR3 is TGTGCCAGCAGCTCTGACTCTGGTTTGGGCTACGAGCAGTACTTC. Supplemented by reference TRBV5-6 and TRBJ2-7, the full variable domain reads DAGVTQSPTHLIKTRGQQVTLRCSPKSGHDTVSWYQQALGQGPQFIFQYYEEEERQRGNFPDRFSGHQFPNYSSELNVNALLLGDSALYLCASSSDSGLGYEQYFGPGTRLTVT.

V usage is TRBV6-5 and J usage is TRBJ2-3, with 11 bases fitting TRBD1. This CDR3 has 13 amino acids. Germline V gene data show CDR1 as MNHEY and CDR2 as SVGAGI. J lost 4 bases, V lost 8 bases, and 2 bases had no gene match. CDR3 bases: TGTGCCAGCGGACAGGGGGCACCAGATACGCAGTATTTT. This gives the protein CASGQGAPDTQYF.

This clone was detected once. The chain joins TRBV2 to TRBJ2-5; 7 nucleotides align to TRBD2. V shed 4 bases and J 6 bases; nucleotides not matched to a gene: 11. Germline V CDR1 and CDR2: SNHLY, FYNNEI. The CDR3 has 15 residues. The DNA of the CDR3 is TGTGCCAGCAGTGTGCGGGGGAATCGCCGGAAGACCCAGTACTTC. Translated, it gives CASSVRGNRRKTQYF.

The V gene is TRBV4-3, the J gene TRBJ1-2; 8 bases are a match to TRBD1. The CDR3 extends over 15 amino acids. Germline V lookup: CDR1 LGHNA, CDR2 YSLEER. Losses at the gene ends were 3 bases for V and 3 bases for J; bases not matched to a gene: 6. The CDR3 loop is CASSQRTGPYYGYTF. The CDR3 DNA reads TGCGCCAGCAGCCAGAGGACAGGGCCGTACTATGGCTACACCTTC.

The rearrangement links TRBV6-2 or TRBV6-3 to TRBJ2-1, with TRBD2 identical over 14 bases. CDR3 length equals 18 residues. The J segment lost 0 bases and the V segment lost 3 bases, leaving 4 bases of the junction unmatched. Germline V lookup: CDR1 MNHEY, CDR2 SVGEGT. The CDR3 loop reads CASSYLGTSGSSYNEQFF. The CDR3 DNA is TGTGCCAGCAGTTATTTAGGGACTAGCGGGAGCTCCTACAATGAGCAGTTCTTC.

CDR3 coding DNA: TGTGCCAGCAGTTACCTCGGGACAGAAAATTCACCCCTCCACTTT. Translated, it gives CASSYLGTENSPLHF. The chain employs TRBV6-2 or TRBV6-3 and TRBJ1-6; TRBD1 agrees at 7 bases. The CDR3 contains 15 residues. Germline lookup yields CDR1 MNHEY and CDR2 SVGEGT. V lost 2 bases and J lost 7; bases outside the gene matches: 5.

The rearrangement joins TRBV5-4 to TRBJ2-7; TRBD1 matches 8 bases. J was trimmed by 7 bases and V by 1 base; bases with no gene match: 7. The CDR3 has 14 residues. CDR1 is SGHNT and CDR2 is YYREEE in the germline V gene (reference sequence). The CDR3 reads CASSLWQGAGEQYF. The CDR3 DNA follows: TGTGCCAGCAGCTTGTGGCAGGGGGCGGGTGAGCAGTACTTC.

The gene calls are TRBV3-1 (or the pseudogene TRBV3-2) and TRBJ2-2; D call uncertain. V was pared by 1 base and J by 7 bases, with 7 bases between. This CDR3 has 13 amino acids. CDR1 and CDR2 from the germline V gene are LGHDT and YNNKEL (reference sequence). The CDR3 loop reads CASSQGAFGELFF. The CDR3 DNA reads TGTGCCAGCAGCCAAGGGGCATTCGGGGAGCTGTTTTTT.

The chain combines TRBV12-3 or TRBV12-4 with TRBJ2-2; D is perhaps TRBD2 (6 bases). V gave up 8 bases and J gave up 3 bases, with 10 bases separating them. The CDR3 has 13 amino acids. CDR3 amino acids: CASGGEDTGELFF. As DNA, the CDR3 is TGTGCCAGCGGAGGGGAGGACACCGGGGAGCTGTTTTTT.

V usage is TRBV11-2 and J usage is TRBJ1-1; D is uncertain. CDR1 SGHAT and CDR2 FQNNGV come from the germline V gene. The CDR3 contains 14 residues. The germline V and J ends were trimmed by 2 bases and 1 base, with 8 bases remaining between them. This chain's CDR3 is CASSLLGGNTEAFF. CDR3 DNA sequence: TGTGCCAGCAGCTTACTAGGAGGGAACACTGAAGCTTTCTTT.

This chain uses TRBV3-1 (or the pseudogene TRBV3-2) with TRBJ2-7, with a weak D call TRBD1 (5 bases). Trimming shortened V by 1 base and J by 4 bases, and 11 bases separated the two germline ends. Germline CDR1 reads LGHDT; CDR2 reads YNNKEL (reference sequence). The CDR3 has 14 amino acids. The CDR3 loop reads CASSQGTRSYEQYF. Written as DNA, the CDR3 is TGTGCCAGCAGCCAAGGGACACGATCTTACGAGCAGTACTTC.

This rearrangement joins TRBV6-6 to TRBJ2-3; no clear D. The length of the CDR3 is 13 residues. The V and J ends lost 9 bases and 1 base respectively, with 11 bases between them. Germline assignment: CDR1 MNHNY and CDR2 SVGAGI (reference sequence). The CDR3 loop reads CASNQIRTDTQYF. The CDR3 DNA reads TGTGCCAGTAATCAGATTCGCACAGATACGCAGTATTTT.

The chain combines TRBV5-1 with TRBJ2-7, with D perhaps matching TRBD1 (5 bases). The CDR3 sequence is 14 residues long. Trimming stripped 4 bases from V and 3 bases from J, with 14 bases between. Germline CDR1 reads SGHRS; CDR2 reads YFSETQ. The CDR3 loop is CASSPQAGIYEQYF. DNA of the CDR3: TGCGCCAGCAGCCCGCAAGCAGGGATCTACGAGCAGTACTTC.

This clone was counted at least ten times. The V gene is TRBV10-2, the J gene TRBJ2-1; 9 nucleotides align to TRBD2. This CDR3 has 14 amino acids. Germline V gene data show CDR1 as WSHSY and CDR2 as SAAADI. V dropped 1 base and J dropped 9; count of bases not matched to a gene: 4. The CDR3 region is CASSEFGTSIEQFF. CDR3 nucleotide sequence: TGCGCCAGCAGTGAGTTCGGGACTAGCATTGAGCAGTTCTTC.